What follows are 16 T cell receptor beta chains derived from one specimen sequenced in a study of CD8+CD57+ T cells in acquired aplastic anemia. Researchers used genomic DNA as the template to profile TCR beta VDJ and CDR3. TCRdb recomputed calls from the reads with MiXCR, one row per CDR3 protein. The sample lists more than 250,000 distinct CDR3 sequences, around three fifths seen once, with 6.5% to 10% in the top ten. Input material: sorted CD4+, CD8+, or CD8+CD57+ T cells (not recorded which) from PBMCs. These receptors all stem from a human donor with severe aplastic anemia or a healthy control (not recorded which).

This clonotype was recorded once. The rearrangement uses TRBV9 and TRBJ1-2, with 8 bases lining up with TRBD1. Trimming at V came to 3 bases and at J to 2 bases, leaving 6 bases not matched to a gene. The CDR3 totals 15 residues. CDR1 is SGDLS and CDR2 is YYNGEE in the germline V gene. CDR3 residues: CASSGQGLLNYGYTF. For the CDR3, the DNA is TGTGCCAGCAGCGGACAGGGGCTCCTAAACTATGGCTACACCTTC. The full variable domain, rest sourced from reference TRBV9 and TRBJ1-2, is DSGVTQTPKHLITATGQRVTLRCSPRSGDLSVYWYQQSLDQGLQFLIQYYNGEERAKGNILERFSAQQFPDLHSELNLSSLELGDSALYFCASSGQGLLNYGYTFGSGTRLTVV.

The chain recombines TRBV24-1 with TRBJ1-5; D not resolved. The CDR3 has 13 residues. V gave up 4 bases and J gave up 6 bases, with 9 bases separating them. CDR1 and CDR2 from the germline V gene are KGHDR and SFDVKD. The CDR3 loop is CATSDLVGQPQHF. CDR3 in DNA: TGTGCCACCAGTGACCTTGTCGGTCAGCCCCAGCATTTT.

The CDR3 spells CSVEGREGLTDTQYF. The CDR3, as DNA: TGCAGCGTTGAAGGGCGGGAGGGCCTAACAGATACGCAGTATTTT. The chain couples TRBV29-1 to TRBJ2-3; TRBD2 aligns across 9 bases. The V gene's germline CDR1 is SQVTM and CDR2 ANQGSEA. This CDR3 comprises 15 residues. V lost 1 base to trimming and J lost 3 bases; unmatched junction nucleotides: 5.

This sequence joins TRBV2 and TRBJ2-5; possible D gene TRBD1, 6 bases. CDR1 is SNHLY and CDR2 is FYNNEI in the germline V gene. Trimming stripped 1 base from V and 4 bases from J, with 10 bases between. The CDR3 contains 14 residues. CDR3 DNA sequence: TGTGCCAGCAGTGAAGAGGGGGTGGTAGAGACCCAGTACTTC. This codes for CASSEEGVVETQYF.

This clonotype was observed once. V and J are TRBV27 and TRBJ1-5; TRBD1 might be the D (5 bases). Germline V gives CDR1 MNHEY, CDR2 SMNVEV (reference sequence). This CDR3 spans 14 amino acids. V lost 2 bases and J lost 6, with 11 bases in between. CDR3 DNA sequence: TGTGCCAGCAGTTTAGGGGGTAGTAGTCAGCCCCAGCATTTT. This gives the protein CASSLGGSSQPQHF.

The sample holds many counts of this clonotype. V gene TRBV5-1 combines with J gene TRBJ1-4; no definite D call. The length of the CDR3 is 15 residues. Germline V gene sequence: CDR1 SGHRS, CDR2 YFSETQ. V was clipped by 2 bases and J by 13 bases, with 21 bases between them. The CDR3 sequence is CASSLGFRPGEVLFF. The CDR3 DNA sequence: TGCGCCAGCAGCTTAGGCTTTCGCCCGGGTGAAGTACTGTTTTTT.

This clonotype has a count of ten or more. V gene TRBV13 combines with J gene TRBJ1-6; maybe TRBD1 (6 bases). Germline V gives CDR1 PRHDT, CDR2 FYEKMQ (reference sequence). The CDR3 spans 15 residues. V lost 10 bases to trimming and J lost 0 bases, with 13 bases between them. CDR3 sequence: CAIRQESSYNSPLHF. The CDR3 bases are TGTGCCATTAGACAGGAGAGCTCCTATAATTCACCCCTCCACTTT.

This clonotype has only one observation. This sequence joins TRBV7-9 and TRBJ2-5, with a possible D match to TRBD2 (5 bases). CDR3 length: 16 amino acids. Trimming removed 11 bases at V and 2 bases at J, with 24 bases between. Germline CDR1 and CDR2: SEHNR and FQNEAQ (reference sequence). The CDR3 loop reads CASEEVAEISQETQYF. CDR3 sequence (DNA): TGTGCCTCCGAGGAGGTGGCGGAGATTTCACAAGAGACCCAGTACTTC.

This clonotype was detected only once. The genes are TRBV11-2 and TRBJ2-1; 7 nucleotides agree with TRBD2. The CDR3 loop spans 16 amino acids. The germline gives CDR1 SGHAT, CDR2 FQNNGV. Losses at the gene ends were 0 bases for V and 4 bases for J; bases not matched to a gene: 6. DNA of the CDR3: TGTGCCAGCAGCTTAGATCAGGGAGGGCCTTACAATGAGCAGTTCTTC. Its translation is CASSLDQGGPYNEQFF.

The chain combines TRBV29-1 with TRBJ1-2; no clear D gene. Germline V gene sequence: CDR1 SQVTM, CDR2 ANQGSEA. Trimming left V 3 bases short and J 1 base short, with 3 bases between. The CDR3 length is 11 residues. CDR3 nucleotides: TGCAGCGTTGACGGTAACTATGGCTACACCTTC. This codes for CSVDGNYGYTF.

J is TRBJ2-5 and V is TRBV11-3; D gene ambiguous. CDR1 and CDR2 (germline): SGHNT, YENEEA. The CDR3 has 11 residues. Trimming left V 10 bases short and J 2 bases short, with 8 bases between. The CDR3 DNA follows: TGTGCCACCTCGCGGCAAGAGACCCAGTACTTC. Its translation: CATSRQETQYF.

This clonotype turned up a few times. For the CDR3, the DNA is TGTGCCAGCAGTGGGGGCGGGGGTCAGCCCCAGCATTTT. This gives the protein CASSGGGGQPQHF. This chain uses TRBV25-1 with TRBJ1-5; D is possibly TRBD1 (5 bases). Trimming stripped 4 bases from V and 6 bases from J, with 10 bases between. This CDR3 region has 13 residues. Germline values: CDR1 MGHDK, CDR2 SYGVNS.

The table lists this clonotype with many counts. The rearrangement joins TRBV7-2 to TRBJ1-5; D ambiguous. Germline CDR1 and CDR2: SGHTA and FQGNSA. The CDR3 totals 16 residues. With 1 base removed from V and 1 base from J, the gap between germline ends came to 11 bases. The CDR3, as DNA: TGTGCCAGCAGCTTAGATGGGATAAGAAGCAATCAGCCCCAGCATTTT. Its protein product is CASSLDGIRSNQPQHF.

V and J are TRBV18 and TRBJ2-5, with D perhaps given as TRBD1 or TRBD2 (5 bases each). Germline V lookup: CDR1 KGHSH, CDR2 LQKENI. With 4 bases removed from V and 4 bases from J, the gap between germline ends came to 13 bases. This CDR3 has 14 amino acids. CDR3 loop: CASSRNKGTETQYF. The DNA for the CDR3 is TGTGCCAGCTCACGAAACAAGGGGACAGAGACCCAGTACTTC.

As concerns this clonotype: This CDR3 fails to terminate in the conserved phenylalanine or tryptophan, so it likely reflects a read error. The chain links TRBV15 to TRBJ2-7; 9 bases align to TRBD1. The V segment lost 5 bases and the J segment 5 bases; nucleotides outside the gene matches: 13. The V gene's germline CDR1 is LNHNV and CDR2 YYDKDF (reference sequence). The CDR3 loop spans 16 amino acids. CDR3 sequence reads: CATSQFSGTGSDEQYL. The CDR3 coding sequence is TGTGCCACCAGCCAATTTTCGGGGACAGGGTCCGACGAGCAGTACCTC.

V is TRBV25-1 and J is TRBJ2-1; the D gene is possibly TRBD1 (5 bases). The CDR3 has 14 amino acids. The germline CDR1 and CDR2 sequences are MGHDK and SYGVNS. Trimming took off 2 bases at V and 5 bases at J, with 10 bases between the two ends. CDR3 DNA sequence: TGTGCCAGCAGTGAAATTCAGGGAAACAATGAGCAGTTCTTC. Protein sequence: CASSEIQGNNEQFF.